The clone carrying this T cell receptor beta chain came up a few times. Its target is unknown. This record comes from a study of CD8 T cells in ankylosing spondylitis. Findings of the study overall: A subset of motif variants has previously been described in the synovial fluid and blood of reactive arthritis. One TCR beta motif, made up of eight or nine highly homologous variants, appeared characteristic of ankylosing spondylitis blood. It was reported that disease-linked clones were significantly enriched in matched ankylosing spondylitis synovial fluid.

From germline, CDR1 is MGHRA and CDR2 YSYEKL. The V gene lost 0 bases and the J gene lost 6 bases, with 21 bases spanning the gap. The CDR3 is 18 residues long. Using quantitative 5'-RACE with molecular barcodes, the authors made TCR beta libraries. Each CDR3 protein gets one entry after TCRdb re-called the 5' RACE reads with MiXCR. The data contain tens of thousands of distinct CDR3 sequences, roughly 8.5% of them singletons. The clonotype comes from a male donor with ankylosing spondylitis. Source material: blood, either unsorted or a sorted T cell fraction (not recorded which). This rearrangement joins TRBV4-1 to TRBJ1-3; D is possibly TRBD1 (6 bases). In nucleotides, the CDR3 is TGCGCCAGCAGCCAAGATCCCCGGACAGACCTTAGACAAAACACCATATATTTT. Translated: CASSQDPRTDLRQNTIYF.